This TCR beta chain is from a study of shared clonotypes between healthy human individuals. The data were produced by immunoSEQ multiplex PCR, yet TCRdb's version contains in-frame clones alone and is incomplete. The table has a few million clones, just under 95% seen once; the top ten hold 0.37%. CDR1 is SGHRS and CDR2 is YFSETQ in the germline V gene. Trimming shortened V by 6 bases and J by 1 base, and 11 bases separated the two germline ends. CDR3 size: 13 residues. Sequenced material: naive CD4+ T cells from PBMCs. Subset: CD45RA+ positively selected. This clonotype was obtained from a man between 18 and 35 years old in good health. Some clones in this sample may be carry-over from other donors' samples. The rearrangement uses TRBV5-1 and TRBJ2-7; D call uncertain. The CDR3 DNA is TGCGCCAGCAACGAGGACGGATCCTACGAGCAGTACTTC. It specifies CASNEDGSYEQYF.